The text below deals with one T cell receptor (beta chain). The sample is drawn from a study of blood T cell repertoires in COVID-19. Study summary: Acute-phase and convalescent COVID-19 samples originated in the United States, Italy and Spain. T cells, B-cell-depleted T cells, or PBMCs provided the cDNA or gDNA that served as material.

The CDR3 extends over 15 amino acids. The ends lost 1 base at V and 2 bases at J; junction bases unmatched: 3. Germline CDR1 and CDR2: SGHTA and FQGNSA. Profiling relied on immunoSEQ multiplex PCR, and the TCRdb table lists in-frame clones only, not all of them. Of approximately 240,000 clones detected, roughly 85% appear once; the ten largest clones hold about 12%. J is TRBJ1-2 and V is TRBV7-2; 8 bases map to TRBD1. What was sequenced was peripheral blood. This sequence was found in a woman between 18 and 29 years old who had recovered from COVID-19. In DNA form, the CDR3 reads TGTGCCAGCAGCTTAGGGGCAGGGGGCAACTATGGCTACACCTTC. Protein sequence: CASSLGAGGNYGYTF.